The 15 T cell receptor beta chains below come from one sample, sequenced in a study of metastatic and nonmetastatic thyroid tumors. Treatment of any kind had been given to no patient before thyroid surgery. From the PCR reads, TCRdb re-called clones with MiXCR. Of tens of thousands of clones detected, about 15% appear once; the ten largest clones hold around 4%. Sequencing was done on a sample of blood. The source is a female donor with papillary thyroid cancer or a benign thyroid nodule (not recorded which). Some clones in this sample may be carry-over from other donors' samples.

This clone came up many times. V usage is TRBV5-5 and J usage is TRBJ2-7; D might be TRBD2 (6 bases). The CDR3 is made up of 12 amino acids. The ends were cut back, 2 bases at V and 4 bases at J, with 7 bases in the middle. Germline lookup yields CDR1 SGHKS and CDR2 YYEKEE (reference sequence). CDR3 coding DNA: TGTGCCAGCAGCTTTGCGGGATACGAGCAGTACTTC. Its protein product is CASSFAGYEQYF. Based on the CDR3 plus reference TRBV5-5 and TRBJ2-7, the full variable domain is DAGVTQSPTHLIKTRGQQVTLRCSPISGHKSVSWYQQVLGQGPQFIFQYYEKEERGRGNFPDRFSARQFPNYSSELNVNALLLGDSALYLCASSFAGYEQYFGPGTRLTVT.

This clone showed up many times. The chain couples TRBV18 to TRBJ1-6; 9 bases align to TRBD1. The CDR3 covers 13 residues. The V segment lost 4 bases and the J segment 10 bases; nucleotides outside the gene matches: 2. Looked up from germline, CDR1 is KGHSH and CDR2 is LQKENI. CDR3: CASSLGQGSPLHF. The CDR3 coding sequence is TGTGCCAGCTCACTAGGACAGGGGTCACCCCTCCACTTT.

This clone was seen at least ten times. The same CDR3 can be traced to other DNA sequences in this sample. V usage is TRBV9 and J usage is TRBJ2-2, with D possibly matching TRBD2 (5 bases). The V gene's germline CDR1 is SGDLS and CDR2 YYNGEE. V was clipped by 8 bases and J by 3 bases, with 20 bases between them. This CDR3 comprises 16 residues. The DNA for the CDR3 is TGTGCCAGTAGCCCGAGGGTGGCTGAATACACCGGGGAGCTGTTTTTT. Translating gives CASSPRVAEYTGELFF.

This clone has a handful of counts. The rearrangement joins TRBV6-1 to TRBJ2-2, with D tentatively TRBD1 (5 bases). The CDR3 contains 14 residues. The germline V gene encodes CDR1 MNHNS and CDR2 SASEGT. V was pared by 5 bases and J by 3 bases, with 10 bases between. In DNA, the CDR3 is TGTGCCAGCAGTAGGGAAGGGGACACCGGGGAGCTGTTTTTT. This gives the protein CASSREGDTGELFF.

This clone was found many times. The rearrangement uses TRBV6-5 and TRBJ1-5; D not resolved. The CDR3 totals 18 residues. Germline V gene lookup returns CDR1 MNHEY and CDR2 SVGAGI. Trimming left V 0 bases short and J 6 bases short, with 21 bases between. The CDR3 DNA reads TGTGCCAGCAGTTACTCGACGGCGGGGTCCCTAGGCGGTCAGCCCCAGCATTTT. Encoded protein: CASSYSTAGSLGGQPQHF.

This clone came up many times. The V gene is TRBV28, the J gene TRBJ1-4, with D unresolved. Per germline, CDR1 MDHEN and CDR2 SYDVKM. The ends were cut back, 4 bases at V and 3 bases at J, with 12 bases in the middle. The CDR3 is 15 amino acids. DNA of the CDR3: TGTGCCAGCAGTTCGGGCCCTCCGCCTAATGAAAAACTGTTTTTT. Its translation is CASSSGPPPNEKLFF.

This chain joins TRBV28 and TRBJ2-3; 7 positions agree with TRBD1. Germline values: CDR1 MDHEN, CDR2 SYDVKM. The trim removed 3 bases at V and 9 bases at J, leaving 24 bases unmatched. The CDR3 is 19 residues long. The DNA for the CDR3 is TGTGCCAGCAGTTTCCTGGGACAGTCCCATCGGGACACACAAGACACGCAGTATTTT. Translated: CASSFLGQSHRDTQDTQYF.

Many counts were recorded for this clone. The rearrangement joins TRBV20-1 to TRBJ2-3, with 7 bases fitting TRBD1. The CDR3 length is 14 residues. Germline trimming cut 0 bases from V and 3 bases from J; bases unmatched to any gene: 3. Germline V CDR1 and CDR2: DFQATT, SNEGSKA (reference sequence). CDR3 region: CSARDPGGTDTQYF. Here the CDR3 DNA reads TGCAGTGCTAGAGACCCAGGGGGAACAGATACGCAGTATTTT.

About this clone itself: Compared with germline, one end of the junction differs, possibly owing to a read error. The V and J genes are TRBV28 and TRBJ1-5; TRBD1 aligns across 8 bases. There are 17 residues in the CDR3. Germline CDR1 MDHEN, CDR2 SYDVKM. The CDR3 loop reads CASIFPVDRGYNQPQHF. For the CDR3, the DNA is TGTGCCAGCATCTTTCCAGTTGACAGGGGTTACAATCAGCCCCAGCACTTT.

This clone was detected only once. In nucleotides, the CDR3 is TGTGCCAGCAGCTTTAGTATGGGGGGCCTGGCGGAGACCCAGTACTTC. Encoded protein: CASSFSMGGLAETQYF. The rearrangement joins TRBV7-2 to TRBJ2-5; the D gene could be TRBD1 or TRBD2 (6 bases each). The CDR3 totals 16 residues. Trimming cost V 3 bases and J 5 bases, with 19 bases left between them. Per the germline V gene, CDR1 is SGHTA and CDR2 is FQGNSA. Full variable domain (rest looked up from reference TRBV7-2 and TRBJ2-5): GAGVSQSPSNKVTEKGKDVELRCDPISGHTALYWYRQSLGQGLEFLIYFQGNSAPDKSGLPSDRFSAERTGGSVSTLTIQRTQQEDSAVYLCASSFSMGGLAETQYFGPGTRLLVL.

This clone came up many times. The rearrangement links TRBV7-3 to TRBJ2-1, with 9 bases fitting TRBD2. CDR1 and CDR2 (germline): SGHTA, FQGTGA. Trimming at V came to 4 bases and at J to 1 base, leaving 2 bases not matched to a gene. The CDR3 totals 15 residues. The CDR3 loop reads CASSSTSGSYNEQFF. CDR3 nucleotide sequence: TGTGCCAGCAGCTCCACTAGCGGGTCCTACAATGAGCAGTTCTTC.

The table lists this clone with many counts. The chain has TRBV6-5 and TRBJ2-7; possibly TRBD1 for D (5 bases). CDR1 MNHEY and CDR2 SVGAGI come from the germline V gene. Trimming pared 0 bases from V and 2 bases from J, leaving 5 bases between. The CDR3 sequence is 13 residues long. The CDR3 nucleotides read TGTGCCAGCAGTTACTCGACAGCCTACGAGCAGTACTTC. Protein: CASSYSTAYEQYF.

This clone has only a few counts. The chain has TRBV12-3 or TRBV12-4 and TRBJ1-4, with D perhaps matching TRBD1 (5 bases). V was pared by 10 bases and J by 8 bases, with 20 bases between. The CDR3 runs to 14 residues. Here the CDR3 reads CAIIRPGVKEKLFF. DNA for the CDR3: TGTGCCATCATCCGACCGGGGGTAAAGGAAAAACTGTTTTTT.

This clone was seen more than once but under ten times. The V gene is TRBV24-1, the J gene TRBJ2-7; the match to TRBD2 covers 8 bases. The CDR3 contains 15 residues. V shed 10 bases and J 5 bases; nucleotides not matched to a gene: 15. The V gene's germline CDR1 is KGHDR and CDR2 SFDVKD. Here the CDR3 reads CATSHRGLEGDEQYF. CDR3 sequence (DNA): TGTGCCACAAGTCACCGGGGACTAGAGGGAGACGAGCAGTACTTC.

With respect to this clone: The final CDR3 position lacks the conserved phenylalanine or tryptophan, pointing to a likely read error. The chain is built from TRBV20-1 and TRBJ1-2; the D gene is possibly TRBD1 (5 bases). Germline V CDR1 and CDR2: DFQATT, SNEGSKA (reference sequence). The CDR3 totals 12 residues. CDR3 amino acids: CSASGTPYGYTS. The CDR3 bases are TGCAGTGCTAGTGGGACGCCCTATGGATACACCTCC.